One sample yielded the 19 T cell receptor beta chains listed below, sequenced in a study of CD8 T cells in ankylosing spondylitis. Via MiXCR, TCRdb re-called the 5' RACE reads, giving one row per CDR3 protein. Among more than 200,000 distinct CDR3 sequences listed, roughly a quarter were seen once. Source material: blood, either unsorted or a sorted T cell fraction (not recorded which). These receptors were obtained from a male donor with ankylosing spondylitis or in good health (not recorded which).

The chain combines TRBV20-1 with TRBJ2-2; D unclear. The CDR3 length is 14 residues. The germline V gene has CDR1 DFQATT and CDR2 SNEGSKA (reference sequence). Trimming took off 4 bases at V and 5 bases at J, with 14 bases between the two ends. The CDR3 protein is CSANPLGTTGELFF. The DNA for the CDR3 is TGCAGTGCTAACCCCCTTGGCACGACCGGGGAGCTGTTTTTT.

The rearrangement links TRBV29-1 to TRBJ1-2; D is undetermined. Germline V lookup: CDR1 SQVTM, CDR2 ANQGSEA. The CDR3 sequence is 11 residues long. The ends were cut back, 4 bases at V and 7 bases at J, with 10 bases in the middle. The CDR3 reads CSVGWYAGYTF. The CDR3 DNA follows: TGCAGCGTTGGTTGGTACGCTGGCTACACCTTC.

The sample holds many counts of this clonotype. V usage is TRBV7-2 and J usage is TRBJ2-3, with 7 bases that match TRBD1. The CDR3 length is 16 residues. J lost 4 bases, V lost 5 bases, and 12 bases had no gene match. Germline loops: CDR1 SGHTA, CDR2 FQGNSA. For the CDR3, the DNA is TGTGCCAGCAGCGTCGCCGACAGGGTTGATGCAGATACGCAGTATTTT. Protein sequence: CASSVADRVDADTQYF.

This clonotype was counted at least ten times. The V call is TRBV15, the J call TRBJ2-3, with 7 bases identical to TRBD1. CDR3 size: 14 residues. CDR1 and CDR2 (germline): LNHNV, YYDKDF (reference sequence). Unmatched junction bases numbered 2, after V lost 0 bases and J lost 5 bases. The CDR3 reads CATSRETGRDTQYF. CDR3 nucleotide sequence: TGTGCCACCAGCAGAGAGACAGGGAGAGATACGCAGTATTTT.

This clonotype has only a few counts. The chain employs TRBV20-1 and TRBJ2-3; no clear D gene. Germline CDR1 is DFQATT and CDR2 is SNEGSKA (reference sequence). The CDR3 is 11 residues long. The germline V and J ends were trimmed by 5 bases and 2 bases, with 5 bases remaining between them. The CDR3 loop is CSAGDTDTQYF. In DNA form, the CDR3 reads TGCAGTGCTGGGGACACAGATACGCAGTATTTT.

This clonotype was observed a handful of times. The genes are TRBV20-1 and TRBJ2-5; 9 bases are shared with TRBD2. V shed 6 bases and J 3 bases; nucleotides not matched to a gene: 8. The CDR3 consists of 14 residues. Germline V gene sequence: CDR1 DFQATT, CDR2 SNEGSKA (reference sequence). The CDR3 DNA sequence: TGCAGTGCATACAGCGGGGGGCCTGAAGAGACCCAGTACTTC. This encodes CSAYSGGPEETQYF.

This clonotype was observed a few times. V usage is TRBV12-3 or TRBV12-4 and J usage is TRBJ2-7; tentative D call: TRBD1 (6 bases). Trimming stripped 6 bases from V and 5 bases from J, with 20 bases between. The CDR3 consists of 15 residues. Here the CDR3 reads CASRSYRERSDEQYF. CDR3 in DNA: TGTGCCAGCAGGTCTTACAGGGAGCGGTCGGACGAGCAGTACTTC.

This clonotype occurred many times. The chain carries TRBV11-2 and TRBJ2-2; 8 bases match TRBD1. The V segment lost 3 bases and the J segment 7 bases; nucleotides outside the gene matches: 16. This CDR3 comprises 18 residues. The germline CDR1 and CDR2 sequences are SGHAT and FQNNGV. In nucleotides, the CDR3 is TGTGCCAGCAGCTTTTGGGCAGGGGGCGCCCTCGGGGGCGGGGAGCTGTTTTTT. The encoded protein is CASSFWAGGALGGGELFF.

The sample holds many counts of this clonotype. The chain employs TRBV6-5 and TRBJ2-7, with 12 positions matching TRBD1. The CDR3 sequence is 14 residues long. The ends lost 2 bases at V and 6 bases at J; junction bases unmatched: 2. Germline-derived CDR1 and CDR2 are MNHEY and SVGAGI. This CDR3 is CASSYGTGGPEQYF. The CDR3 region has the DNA TGTGCCAGCAGTTACGGGACAGGGGGCCCCGAGCAGTACTTC.

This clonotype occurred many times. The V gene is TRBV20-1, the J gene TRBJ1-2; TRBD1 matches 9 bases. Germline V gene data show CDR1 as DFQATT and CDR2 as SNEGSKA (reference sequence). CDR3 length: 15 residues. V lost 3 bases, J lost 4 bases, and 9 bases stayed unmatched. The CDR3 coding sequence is TGCAGTGCTAGTTCCCGACAGGGGGGACCCTATGGCTACACCTTC. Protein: CSASSRQGGPYGYTF.

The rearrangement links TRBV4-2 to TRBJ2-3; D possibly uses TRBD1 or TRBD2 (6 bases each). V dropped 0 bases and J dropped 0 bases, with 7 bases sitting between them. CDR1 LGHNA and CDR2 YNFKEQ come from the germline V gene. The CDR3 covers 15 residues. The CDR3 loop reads CASSQEGGSTDTQYF. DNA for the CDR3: TGTGCCAGCAGCCAAGAAGGGGGGAGCACAGATACGCAGTATTTT.

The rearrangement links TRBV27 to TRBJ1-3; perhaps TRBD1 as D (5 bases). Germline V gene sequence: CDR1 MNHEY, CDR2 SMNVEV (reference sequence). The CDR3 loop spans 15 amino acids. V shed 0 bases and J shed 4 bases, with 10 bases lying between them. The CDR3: CASSLSGGSGNTIYF. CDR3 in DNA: TGTGCCAGCAGTTTATCCGGGGGATCGGGAAACACCATATATTTT.

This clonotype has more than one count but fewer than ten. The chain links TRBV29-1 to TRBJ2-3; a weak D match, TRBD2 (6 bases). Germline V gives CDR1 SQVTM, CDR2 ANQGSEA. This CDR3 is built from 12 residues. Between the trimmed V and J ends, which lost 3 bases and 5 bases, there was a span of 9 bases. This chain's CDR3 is CSVDLGGDTQYF. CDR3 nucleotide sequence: TGCAGCGTTGACCTCGGGGGAGATACGCAGTATTTT.

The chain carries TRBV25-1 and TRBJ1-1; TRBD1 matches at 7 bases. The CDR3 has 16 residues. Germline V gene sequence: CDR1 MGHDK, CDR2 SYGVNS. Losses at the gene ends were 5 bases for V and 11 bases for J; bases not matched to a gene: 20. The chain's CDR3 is CASSPYDYSEGAGAFF. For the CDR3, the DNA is TGTGCCAGCAGTCCCTACGATTACTCCGAGGGGGCAGGGGCTTTCTTT.

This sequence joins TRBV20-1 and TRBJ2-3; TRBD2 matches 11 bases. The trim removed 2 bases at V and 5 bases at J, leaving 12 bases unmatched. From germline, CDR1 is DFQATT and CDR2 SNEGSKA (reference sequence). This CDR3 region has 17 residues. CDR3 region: CSARPRLAGSLQDTQYF. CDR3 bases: TGCAGTGCTAGACCCAGACTAGCGGGGAGCCTTCAAGATACGCAGTATTTT.

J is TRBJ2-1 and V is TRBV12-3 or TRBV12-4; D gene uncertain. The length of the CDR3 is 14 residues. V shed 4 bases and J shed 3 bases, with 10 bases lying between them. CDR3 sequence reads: CASSSPPYYNEQFF. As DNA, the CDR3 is TGTGCCAGCAGTTCCCCTCCCTACTACAATGAGCAGTTCTTC.

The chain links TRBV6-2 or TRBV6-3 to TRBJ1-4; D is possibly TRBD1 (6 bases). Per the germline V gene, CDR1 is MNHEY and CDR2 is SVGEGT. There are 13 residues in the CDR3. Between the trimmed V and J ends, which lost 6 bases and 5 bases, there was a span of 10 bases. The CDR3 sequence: CASRRQENEKLFF. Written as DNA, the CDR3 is TGTGCCAGCAGAAGACAGGAGAATGAAAAACTGTTTTTT.

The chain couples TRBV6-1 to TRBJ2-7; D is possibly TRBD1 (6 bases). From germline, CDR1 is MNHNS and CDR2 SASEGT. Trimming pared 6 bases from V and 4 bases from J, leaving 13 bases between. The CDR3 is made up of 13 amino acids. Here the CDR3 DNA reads TGTGCCAGCAGATCCCCACAGGGTTACGAGCAGTACTTC. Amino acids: CASRSPQGYEQYF.

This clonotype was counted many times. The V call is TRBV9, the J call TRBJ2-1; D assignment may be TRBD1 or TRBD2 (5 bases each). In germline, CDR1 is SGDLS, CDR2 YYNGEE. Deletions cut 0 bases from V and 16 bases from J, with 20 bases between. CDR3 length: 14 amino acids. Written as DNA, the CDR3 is TGTGCCAGCAGCGTAGCCTCCTCGAGGGACCCACAATTCTTC. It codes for CASSVASSRDPQFF.